The rows below give T cell receptor beta chains drawn from one sample of a study of T cell repertoires in cytomegalovirus infection. TCRdb re-analysed the reads in MiXCR, keeping a single row per CDR3 protein. The repertoire has around 310,000 distinct CDR3 sequences, around a sixth of them found once; the top ten carry around 12%. Sequenced input: PBMCs. The receptors originated from a human donor in good health (CMV status not recorded). Some clones in this sample may be carry-over from other donors' samples. Both conserved end residues are trimmed from each CDR3.

CDR3 protein	V gene
SARDRGQLHNYGYT	TRBV20-1
ASSPPGSIYEQY	TRBV18
SARPGTGLEKLF	TRBV20-1
ASSQGLAGGTSYNEQF	TRBV4-1
ASSLHFGENTEAF	TRBV11-3
ASSPPEKSVQLSYEQY	TRBV4-3
ATRGQSTDTQY	TRBV10-3
ASSSSSDEQY	TRBV7-9
ASSQGPSNQPQH	TRBV12-3/TRBV12-4
ASSESVDTQY	TRBV2
ASSYPIGGAGTYGYT	TRBV6-6
ASIHFRDRELF	TRBV7-9
ASSLGGGIEQY	TRBV27
ASSSGDGLGGGYT	TRBV27
ASSQEPGVNTEAF	TRBV4-1
ASGRGMNTEAF	TRBV6-2/TRBV6-3
ASSKQGAGEKLF	TRBV2
ASRSLAGGTDTQY	TRBV6-5
SARDWNNQPQH	TRBV20-1
ASSHYLRVTAAYEQY	TRBV14
ASSVDSGGRVGGAYEQY	TRBV7-8
ASSDIREETQY	TRBV18
ASSHEAGGPYNEQF	TRBV4-2
ASSLPSNEKLF	TRBV2
ASRTLRDARGGGANVLT	TRBV11-2
AIRVGPGEDTGELF	TRBV10-3
ASSEIYGGTEAF	TRBV25-1
ASSSIILETGELF	TRBV7-6
ASSPGGGGNTEAF	TRBV7-2
ASSLRQGYEQY	TRBV6-1
AIRIDRDTYNEQF	TRBV10-3
ASSWLETQY	TRBV7-2
ASSPQLGEKLF	TRBV18
ASSQQPVAPNTGELF	TRBV7-2
ASSPRVLYNEQF	TRBV5-6
ASSFPGGSYEQY	TRBV7-2
ASSYSGGTGSGEQY	TRBV6-5
ASSFTGGDEKLF	TRBV12-3/TRBV12-4
ASSFGADPNYGYT	TRBV28
ASSQQGVGELF	TRBV2
ASSFHGEDEQF	TRBV5-3
ASSYPRWYDSRGDKASNEKLF	TRBV6-6
ASSEHTGSSGNTIY	TRBV6-1
ASSPAGSGNTIY	TRBV7-9
ASSPTGGPGTNVLT	TRBV4-3
ASSSSLAGGYNEQF	TRBV9
ASCRDRGQGELF	TRBV14
ASNVDYNEKLF	TRBV2
ASSYEISGDQGTGELF	TRBV6-2/TRBV6-3
ASSLVVAPGPMNTEAF	TRBV7-6
ASSSGQILY	TRBV11-2
ASSLNPSNYNEQF	TRBV11-2
ASSLGGIRGRTQY	TRBV7-9
ASSLIRGWQPQH	TRBV28
ASSWGLAVSYNEQF	TRBV7-8
ANSLGGTYTDTQY	TRBV12-3/TRBV12-4
ASSLVTANEQF	TRBV7-2